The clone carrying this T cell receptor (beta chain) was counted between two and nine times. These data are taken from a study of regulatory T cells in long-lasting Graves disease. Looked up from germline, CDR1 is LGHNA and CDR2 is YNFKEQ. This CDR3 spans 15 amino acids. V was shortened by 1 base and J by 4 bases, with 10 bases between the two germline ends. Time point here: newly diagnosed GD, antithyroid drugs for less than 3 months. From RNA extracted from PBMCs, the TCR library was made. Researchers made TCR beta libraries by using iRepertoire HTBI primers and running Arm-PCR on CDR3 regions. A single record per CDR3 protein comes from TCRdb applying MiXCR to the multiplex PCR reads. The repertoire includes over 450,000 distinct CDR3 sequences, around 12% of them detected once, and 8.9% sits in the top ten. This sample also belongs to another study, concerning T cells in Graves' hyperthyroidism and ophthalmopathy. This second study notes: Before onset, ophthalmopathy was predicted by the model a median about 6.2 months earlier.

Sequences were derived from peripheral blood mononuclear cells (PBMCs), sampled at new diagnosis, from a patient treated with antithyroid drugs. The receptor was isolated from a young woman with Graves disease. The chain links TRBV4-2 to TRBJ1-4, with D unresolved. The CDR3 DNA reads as TGTGCCAGCAGCCAAGCCAGAGGGCTTAATGAAAAACTGTTTTTT. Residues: CASSQARGLNEKLFF.